The rows below give T cell receptor beta chains drawn from one sample of a study of control samples from healthy donors and cancer patients. Sequencing was performed with immunoSEQ multiplex PCR; in TCRdb, only in-frame clones are kept and a portion is missing. Of about 150,000 clones in the sample, around 90% were seen once. Material: blood. The receptors were sampled from a woman aged 30 to 39 in good health. Each CDR3 is given with its conserved first and last residue. A D gene is named only where the DNA matches it firmly. Not all rows give a size; the values are once, few, many and, for expanded clones, a class.

D gene: -; clone size: -; V gene: TRBV12-3/TRBV12-4; J gene: TRBJ2-1; CDR3 protein: CASSLWGNEQFF; CDR3 DNA: TGTGCCAGCAGTTTGTGGGGTAATGAGCAGTTCTTC
D gene: -; clone size: -; V gene: TRBV6-1; J gene: TRBJ2-2; CDR3 protein: CASSEADTGELFF; CDR3 DNA: TGTGCCAGCAGTGAAGCGGATACCGGGGAGCTGTTTTTT
D gene: -; clone size: -; V gene: TRBV12-5; J gene: TRBJ1-3; CDR3 protein: CASGPGPGPISGNTIYF; CDR3 DNA: TGTGCTAGTGGTCCGGGGCCGGGACCGATATCTGGAAACACCATATATTTT
D gene: TRBD1; clone size: -; V gene: TRBV11-2; J gene: TRBJ1-4; CDR3 protein: CASSSRGTGKGNEKLFF; CDR3 DNA: TGTGCCAGCAGCTCCCGCGGGACAGGGAAAGGGAATGAAAAACTGTTTTTT
D gene: -; clone size: -; V gene: TRBV18; J gene: TRBJ1-1; CDR3 protein: CASSSTGRTEAFF; CDR3 DNA: TGTGCCAGCTCAAGCACAGGGCGCACTGAAGCTTTCTTT
D gene: -; clone size: -; V gene: TRBV6-5; J gene: TRBJ1-2; CDR3 protein: CASSNGGVYYGYTF; CDR3 DNA: TGTGCCAGCAGTAACGGGGGTGTTTACTATGGCTACACCTTC
D gene: TRBD2; clone size: -; V gene: TRBV4-1; J gene: TRBJ2-7; CDR3 protein: CASSQDGLAYEQYF; CDR3 DNA: TGCGCCAGCAGCCAAGACGGACTAGCGTACGAGCAGTACTTC
D gene: -; clone size: once; V gene: TRBV18; J gene: TRBJ2-7; CDR3 protein: CASSPRPRPSSYEQYF; CDR3 DNA: TGTGCCAGCTCACCACGGCCACGTCCTAGCTCCTACGAGCAGTACTTC
D gene: TRBD1; clone size: few; V gene: TRBV2; J gene: TRBJ1-5; CDR3 protein: CASSRQGSNQPQHF; CDR3 DNA: TGTGCCAGCAGCCGACAGGGTAGCAATCAGCCCCAGCATTTT
D gene: -; clone size: -; V gene: TRBV25-1; J gene: TRBJ2-3; CDR3 protein: CASSEYRGDTQYF; CDR3 DNA: TGTGCCAGCAGTGAATATAGAGGGGATACGCAGTATTTT
D gene: -; clone size: few; V gene: TRBV6-4; J gene: TRBJ1-6; CDR3 protein: CASSVSPGDSPLHF; CDR3 DNA: TGTGCCAGCAGTGTTTCGCCGGGAGATTCACCCCTCCACTTT
D gene: -; clone size: -; V gene: TRBV4-1; J gene: TRBJ2-7; CDR3 protein: CASSLRDGYEQYF; CDR3 DNA: TGCGCCAGCAGCCTCCGGGACGGCTACGAGCAGTACTTC
D gene: -; clone size: once; V gene: TRBV6-5; J gene: TRBJ2-3; CDR3 protein: CASSRDLGDTQYF; CDR3 DNA: TGTGCCAGCTCGCGGGACTTAGGAGATACGCAGTATTTT
D gene: -; clone size: -; V gene: TRBV24-1; J gene: TRBJ2-3; CDR3 protein: CATSDSRRWGRNTQYF; CDR3 DNA: TGTGCCACCAGTGATTCCCGGAGGTGGGGGCGGAATACGCAGTATTTT
D gene: -; clone size: -; V gene: TRBV27; J gene: TRBJ2-2; CDR3 protein: CASSWRVPGELFF; CDR3 DNA: TGTGCCAGCAGTTGGAGGGTGCCCGGGGAGCTGTTTTTT
D gene: -; clone size: -; V gene: TRBV28; J gene: TRBJ1-5; CDR3 protein: CASSLWGSYQPQHF; CDR3 DNA: TGTGCCAGCAGTTTATGGGGTAGTTATCAGCCCCAGCATTTT
D gene: -; clone size: -; V gene: TRBV27; J gene: TRBJ2-2; CDR3 protein: CASSFDGELFF; CDR3 DNA: TGTGCCAGCAGTTTCGACGGGGAGCTGTTTTTT
D gene: -; clone size: -; V gene: TRBV5-1; J gene: TRBJ2-7; CDR3 protein: CASSPLMPYEQYF; CDR3 DNA: TGCGCCAGCAGCCCTCTGATGCCCTACGAGCAGTACTTC
D gene: TRBD1; clone size: few; V gene: TRBV5-4; J gene: TRBJ1-5; CDR3 protein: CASSYQGAGQPQHF; CDR3 DNA: TGTGCCAGCAGCTATCAGGGGGCGGGTCAGCCCCAGCATTTT
D gene: TRBD1; clone size: once; V gene: TRBV7-2; J gene: TRBJ2-3; CDR3 protein: CASSPGTGGDTQYF; CDR3 DNA: TGTGCCAGCAGCCCCGGGACAGGGGGCGATACGCAGTATTTT
D gene: TRBD1; clone size: -; V gene: TRBV7-9; J gene: TRBJ2-5; CDR3 protein: CASSWRQGTQETQYF; CDR3 DNA: TGTGCCAGCAGCTGGCGACAGGGGACACAAGAGACCCAGTACTTC
D gene: -; clone size: -; V gene: TRBV5-1; J gene: TRBJ2-3; CDR3 protein: CASSLGDTDTQYF; CDR3 DNA: TGCGCCAGCAGCTTGGGGGACACAGATACGCAGTATTTT
D gene: TRBD1; clone size: -; V gene: TRBV5-1; J gene: TRBJ1-5; CDR3 protein: CASSLNPPGQGNQPQHF; CDR3 DNA: TGCGCCAGCAGCTTGAATCCTCCGGGACAGGGTAATCAGCCCCAGCATTTT
D gene: -; clone size: once; V gene: TRBV28; J gene: TRBJ1-2; CDR3 protein: CASSLTPGGGYTF; CDR3 DNA: TGTGCCAGCAGTTTAACTCCTGGCGGGGGCTACACCTTC
D gene: -; clone size: once; V gene: TRBV10-1; J gene: TRBJ2-3; CDR3 protein: CASSECPDTQYF; CDR3 DNA: TGCGCCAGCAGTGAGTGCCCAGATACGCAGTATTTT
D gene: -; clone size: once; V gene: TRBV4-1; J gene: TRBJ1-1; CDR3 protein: CASSTSGDTEAFF; CDR3 DNA: TGCGCCAGCAGCACCTCGGGGGACACTGAAGCTTTCTTT
D gene: -; clone size: -; V gene: TRBV12-1; J gene: TRBJ1-6; CDR3 protein: CASSCDRAYSPLHF; CDR3 DNA: TGTGCCAGCAGCTGCGACAGGGCATATTCACCCCTCCACTTT
D gene: TRBD1; clone size: -; V gene: TRBV5-5; J gene: TRBJ2-5; CDR3 protein: CASRPPGQGQETQYF; CDR3 DNA: TGTGCCAGCAGACCCCCGGGACAGGGACAAGAGACCCAGTACTTC